This T cell receptor (beta chain) was obtained from a study of T cell repertoires in cytomegalovirus infection. Whole-study context: CMV infection and matching HLA type were both indicated by public TCR beta signatures. Study results and caveats: HLA-C-restricted CMV clonotypes gave the most frequent clonotype in two of eight donors. Cumulated frequencies of public TCR beta families served to identify carriers of CMV plus the relevant HLA.

MiXCR, applied by TCRdb to the reads, yields one record per CDR3 protein. The sample holds approximately 500,000 distinct CDR3 sequences; 16% are singletons and the top ten take roughly a quarter. This CDR3 is built from 13 residues. V lost 5 bases and J lost 6; bases outside the gene matches: 7. This clonotype was detected a few times. The antigen is not known. Material: CD8+ T cells from PBMCs. The rearrangement uses TRBV12-3 or TRBV12-4 and TRBJ2-7, with 7 bases that match TRBD1. This receptor was identified in a human donor in good health (CMV status not recorded). Some clones in this sample may be carry-over from other donors' samples. The CDR3 DNA follows: TGTGCCAGCAGTCTCGGACAGGCGGGCGAGCAGTACTTC. Translated: CASSLGQAGEQYF.